This passage covers 31 T cell receptor beta chains from one sample sequenced in a study of metastatic and nonmetastatic thyroid tumors. Each patient came to thyroid surgery without any prior treatment (of any kind). TCRdb redid the clone calls on the PCR reads using MiXCR. The table shows about 10,000 clones, with around 33% occurring only once. The sample taken for sequencing was tumor tissue. The receptor set was obtained from a female donor with papillary thyroid cancer or a benign thyroid nodule (not recorded which). Some clones in this sample may be carry-over from other donors' samples.

This clone is labeled as medium-sized (0.01 to 0.1%). The chain carries TRBV28 and TRBJ1-2, with 11 bases identical to TRBD1. The CDR3 has 16 residues. V shed 5 bases and J 4 bases; nucleotides not matched to a gene: 9. Germline CDR1 reads MDHEN; CDR2 reads SYDVKM. The CDR3 region has the DNA TGTGCCAGCAGTCCCTCGGACAGGGGGCGCACCTATGGCTACACCTTC. Protein: CASSPSDRGRTYGYTF.

In its sample, this clone is medium-sized (0.01 to 0.1%). The J gene is TRBJ2-1, the V gene TRBV27, with D possibly matching TRBD1 (6 bases). Trimming left V 7 bases short and J 5 bases short, with 15 bases between. Germline CDR1 MNHEY, CDR2 SMNVEV (reference sequence). This CDR3 contains 14 residues. CDR3 sequence reads: CASTPLGGDNEQFF. As DNA, the CDR3 is TGTGCCAGCACCCCGTTAGGGGGTGACAATGAGCAGTTCTTC.

By share of the sample, this clone is medium-sized. The gene calls are TRBV5-1 and TRBJ2-1, with 11 bases fitting TRBD2. Germline CDR1 is SGHRS and CDR2 is YFSETQ. With V trimmed by 0 bases and J by 7 bases, 6 bases remained unmatched. This CDR3 is built from 16 residues. Here the CDR3 DNA reads TGCGCCAGCAGCTTGGCCCCGGGACTAGCGGAGAATGAGCAGTTCTTC. Amino acids: CASSLAPGLAENEQFF.

This clone was observed once. This chain links TRBV30 with TRBJ1-5; TRBD1 matches at 11 bases. The CDR3 runs 16 residues. Losses at the gene ends were 0 bases for V and 4 bases for J; bases not matched to a gene: 5. Germline CDR1 and CDR2: GTSNPN and SVGIG (reference sequence). CDR3 nucleotides: TGTGCCTGGAGTGTAAGGGGACAGGGGGGAAATCAGCCCCAGCATTTT. Translation: CAWSVRGQGGNQPQHF. Supplemented by reference TRBV30 and TRBJ1-5, the full variable domain reads SQTIHQWPATLVQPVGSPLSLECTVEGTSNPNLYWYRQAAGRGLQLLFYSVGIGQISSEVPQNLSASRPQDRQFILSSKKLLLSDSGFYLCAWSVRGQGGNQPQHFGDGTRLSIL.

The chain uses TRBV20-1 and TRBJ2-7, with D perhaps TRBD2 (6 bases). The germline gives CDR1 DFQATT, CDR2 SNEGSKA (reference sequence). The CDR3 sequence is 14 residues long. V was clipped by 6 bases and J by 3 bases, with 18 bases between them. The CDR3 nucleotides are TGCAGTGCGTATAACGGCGGGGTAGGCTACGAGCAGTACTTC. It is translated as CSAYNGGVGYEQYF.

A few counts support this clone. The chain combines TRBV11-2 with TRBJ2-7; 7 bases fit TRBD1. J lost 0 bases, V lost 4 bases, and 18 bases had no gene match. The germline V gene encodes CDR1 SGHAT and CDR2 FQNNGV. CDR3 size: 19 residues. The CDR3 nucleotides are TGTGCCAGCAGCTCTCCGACAGGGCCGAGCCTCTGCAGCTCCTACGAGCAGTACTTC. Translated, it gives CASSSPTGPSLCSSYEQYF.

In this sample, this clone turned up many times. The V and J genes are TRBV5-4 and TRBJ2-2; perhaps TRBD2 as D (5 bases). The CDR3 is 13 amino acids. Trimming left V 5 bases short and J 7 bases short, with 12 bases between. CDR1 and CDR2 (germline): SGHNT, YYREEE (reference sequence). CDR3 sequence: CASSREGFGELFF. The CDR3 region has the DNA TGTGCCAGCAGTCGGGAAGGGTTCGGGGAGCTGTTTTTT.

By share, this clone ranks as large. This rearrangement joins TRBV6-1 to TRBJ2-7; no reliable D call. V lost 7 bases to trimming and J lost 7 bases, with 8 bases between them. CDR1 and CDR2 from the germline V gene are MNHNS and SASEGT. The CDR3 is 10 amino acids. The CDR3 DNA reads as TGTGCCAGCACCCACCGGGAGCAGTACTTC. Protein product: CASTHREQYF.

The rearrangement links TRBV18 to TRBJ2-2; tentative D call: TRBD2 (5 bases). CDR1 KGHSH and CDR2 LQKENI come from the germline V gene. Trimming shortened V by 5 bases and J by 5 bases, and 18 bases separated the two germline ends. There are 16 residues in the CDR3. In DNA form, the CDR3 reads TGTGCCAGCTCAACGGGGAGAGCCGCATTAACCGGGGAGCTGTTTTTT. Its translation: CASSTGRAALTGELFF.

As for this clone: Relative to the germline gene, one junction end is altered; a read error may explain this. The V call is TRBV5-1, the J call TRBJ2-7; 9 nucleotides line up with TRBD1. The CDR3 loop spans 15 amino acids. Germline CDR1 and CDR2: SGHRS and YFSETQ. CDR3 amino acids: CSSSMGQGGGYEHHF. In DNA, the CDR3 is TGCTCCAGCAGCATGGGACAGGGCGGCGGCTACGAGCATCACTTC.

The V and J genes are TRBV20-1 and TRBJ2-7, with a weak D call TRBD2 (6 bases). The germline V gene has CDR1 DFQATT and CDR2 SNEGSKA (reference sequence). This CDR3 region has 14 residues. Trimming pared 6 bases from V and 2 bases from J, leaving 17 bases between. In DNA form, the CDR3 reads TGCAGTGCCCAGCGAGCGGGCTATCCCTACGAGCAGTACTTC. It encodes CSAQRAGYPYEQYF.

V is TRBV28 and J is TRBJ1-5; no definite D call. The germline V gene has CDR1 MDHEN and CDR2 SYDVKM. This CDR3 is built from 11 residues. Trimming took 6 bases from V and 10 from J, leaving 10 bases between them. The CDR3 DNA follows: TGTGCCAGCAGGGGGATGGATCCCCAGCATTTT. Translated, it gives CASRGMDPQHF.

This clone occurred a few times. The chain links TRBV6-2 or TRBV6-3 to TRBJ2-7; perhaps TRBD2 as D (6 bases). V was pared by 10 bases and J by 2 bases, with 15 bases between. The CDR3 length is 13 residues. CDR1 MNHEY and CDR2 SVGEGT come from the germline V gene. DNA of the CDR3: TGTGCCACCCAGGAGGGTGAAGCCTACGAGCAGTACTTC. This codes for CATQEGEAYEQYF.

The chain combines TRBV5-6 with TRBJ2-7, with D possibly TRBD2 on 5 matching bases. Trimming left V 1 base short and J 4 bases short, with 12 bases between. CDR3 length: 14 amino acids. Germline-derived CDR1 and CDR2 are SGHDT and YYEEEE. The CDR3 DNA follows: TGTGCCAGCAGCTTGAGCGGCACATCGTACGAGCAGTACTTC. This sequence encodes CASSLSGTSYEQYF.

This clone occurred a few times. One end of the junction fails to match germline, which may point to a read error. The chain carries TRBV20-1 and TRBJ1-2; D is undetermined. There are 13 residues in the CDR3. In germline, CDR1 is DFQATT, CDR2 SNEGSKA (reference sequence). CDR3 in DNA: TGCAGTGCTAACCTGGACGGCAACTATGGCTGCACCTTC. It encodes CSANLDGNYGCTF.

This clone is termed medium-sized. CDR3 amino acids: CSVENSLDRGTEAFF. In DNA, the CDR3 is TGCAGCGTTGAAAATTCGTTAGACAGGGGCACTGAAGCTTTCTTT. The chain carries TRBV29-1 and TRBJ1-1; 8 positions agree with TRBD1. The V gene end was trimmed by 2 bases and the J gene end by 4 bases; junction bases not matched to a gene: 9. The germline CDR1 and CDR2 sequences are SQVTM and ANQGSEA. This CDR3 comprises 15 residues.

The gene calls are TRBV7-2 and TRBJ2-5; no definite D call. Trimming cost V 4 bases and J 5 bases, with 11 bases left between them. The CDR3 totals 13 residues. CDR1 is SGHTA and CDR2 is FQGNSA in the germline V gene. CDR3 DNA sequence: TGTGCCAGCAGCTCTAGTAATATGGAGACCCAGTACTTC. As protein: CASSSSNMETQYF. The full variable domain, rest sourced from reference TRBV7-2 and TRBJ2-5, is GAGVSQSPSNKVTEKGKDVELRCDPISGHTALYWYRQSLGQGLEFLIYFQGNSAPDKSGLPSDRFSAERTGGSVSTLTIQRTQQEDSAVYLCASSSSNMETQYFGPGTRLLVL.

The chain combines TRBV28 with TRBJ2-1, with TRBD2 matching 14 bases. The CDR3 runs to 15 residues. CDR1 is MDHEN and CDR2 is SYDVKM in the germline V gene. Trimming cost V 7 bases and J 15 bases; bases outside gene matches: 14. CDR3 nucleotide sequence: TGTGCCAGCACCCCCGCCGGACTAGCGGGAGGCATAGGGTTCTTC. As protein: CASTPAGLAGGIGFF.

This clone has at least ten counts. Since a much larger clone is just one base distant, this may be a read error. The identical CDR3 is also encoded by other nucleotide sequences in the sample. The chain combines TRBV12-3 or TRBV12-4 with TRBJ2-2; D might be TRBD2 (5 bases). The CDR3 loop spans 13 amino acids. The CDR3 DNA reads as TGTGCCAGCACAACGGGAAACACCGGGGAGCTGTTTTTC. This translates into CASTTGNTGELFF.

To note about this clone: No conserved phenylalanine or tryptophan is present at the end of the CDR3, so a read error is the likely explanation. This chain joins TRBV6-2 or TRBV6-3 and TRBJ2-7; 7 bases are a match to TRBD2. This CDR3 spans 14 amino acids. J lost 4 bases, V lost 6 bases, and 9 bases had no gene match. Germline CDR1 and CDR2: MNHEY and SVGEGT. The CDR3 sequence is CASSPLRGDYEQYS. The CDR3, as DNA: TGTGCCAGCAGCCCTCTCCGGGGGGATTACGAGCAGTACTCC.

By share of the sample, this clone is medium-sized. The chain recombines TRBV12-3 or TRBV12-4 with TRBJ1-2; TRBD1 is a possible D gene (6 bases). V lost 1 base to trimming and J lost 10 bases, with 10 bases between them. CDR3 size: 12 residues. The CDR3 loop is CASSLVGGAYTF. The CDR3 nucleotides are TGTGCCAGCAGTTTAGTAGGGGGGGCCTACACCTTC.

This clone was counted between two and nine times. J is TRBJ2-2 and V is TRBV15; 8 nucleotides align to TRBD2. Germline trimming cut 5 bases from V and 4 bases from J; bases unmatched to any gene: 9. There are 16 residues in the CDR3. Germline-derived CDR1 and CDR2 are LNHNV and YYDKDF (reference sequence). This chain's CDR3 is CATSGRTSLSTGELFF. CDR3 coding DNA: TGTGCCACCAGCGGAAGGACTAGCCTAAGCACCGGGGAGCTGTTTTTT.

The V call is TRBV30, the J call TRBJ1-1; 12 nucleotides match TRBD1. V gave up 0 bases and J gave up 5 bases; unmatched junction bases: 13. Germline V lookup: CDR1 GTSNPN, CDR2 SVGIG (reference sequence). The CDR3 spans 18 residues. This CDR3 is CAWSVQIRDRGRWTEAFF. In DNA, the CDR3 is TGTGCCTGGAGTGTACAGATCCGGGACAGGGGGCGCTGGACTGAAGCTTTCTTT. Looking up the rest from reference TRBV30 and TRBJ1-1 gives the full variable domain: SQTIHQWPATLVQPVGSPLSLECTVEGTSNPNLYWYRQAAGRGLQLLFYSVGIGQISSEVPQNLSASRPQDRQFILSSKKLLLSDSGFYLCAWSVQIRDRGRWTEAFFGQGTRLTVV.

This clone has only a few counts. V usage is TRBV12-3 or TRBV12-4 and J usage is TRBJ2-7; D may be TRBD1 (6 bases). Trimming took off 5 bases at V and 5 bases at J, with 16 bases between the two ends. This CDR3 is built from 14 residues. CDR3 residues: CASSNKQGKNEQYF. The CDR3 DNA reads as TGTGCCAGCAGTAATAAACAGGGAAAGAACGAGCAGTACTTC.

This clone qualifies as medium-sized (0.01 to 0.1%). The chain carries TRBV18 and TRBJ2-1; D ambiguous. V was cut by 3 bases and J by 13 bases, with 16 bases left in between. The CDR3 consists of 13 residues. Germline CDR1 is KGHSH and CDR2 is LQKENI. CDR3 in amino acids: CASSPGELSPQFF. CDR3 bases: TGTGCCAGCTCACCTGGAGAACTATCCCCACAGTTCTTC.

Within the sample, this clone is medium-sized. The chain uses TRBV20-1 and TRBJ2-1; 11 bases line up with TRBD2. Trimming cost V 4 bases and J 10 bases; bases outside gene matches: 6. This CDR3 comprises 13 residues. Germline V gene lookup returns CDR1 DFQATT and CDR2 SNEGSKA (reference sequence). The CDR3 sequence is CSAKLAGVMEQFF. CDR3 DNA: TGCAGTGCTAAACTAGCGGGAGTGATGGAGCAGTTCTTC.

This clone was seen repeatedly, ten times or more. This sequence joins TRBV5-4 and TRBJ2-3, with 9 positions matching TRBD2. The trim removed 7 bases at V and 1 base at J, leaving 7 bases unmatched. The V gene's germline CDR1 is SGHNT and CDR2 YYREEE (reference sequence). There are 15 residues in the CDR3. The CDR3 reads CASAQWTSGTDTQYF. The CDR3 DNA is TGTGCCAGCGCCCAATGGACTAGCGGCACAGATACGCAGTATTTT.

In this sample, this clone is medium-sized. V gene TRBV6-1 combines with J gene TRBJ2-1; possible D gene TRBD1, 5 bases. Germline-derived CDR1 and CDR2 are MNHNS and SASEGT. The CDR3 loop spans 15 amino acids. V was clipped by 5 bases and J by 0 bases, with 11 bases between them. CDR3 loop: CASSSPDTSYNEQFF. CDR3 coding DNA: TGTGCCAGCAGTTCACCGGACACCTCCTACAATGAGCAGTTCTTC.

V gene TRBV12-3 or TRBV12-4 combines with J gene TRBJ2-2, with 8 bases fitting TRBD2. The CDR3 consists of 18 residues. Trimming at V came to 2 bases and at J to 5 bases, leaving 13 bases not matched to a gene. In nucleotides, the CDR3 is TGTGCCAGCAGTTTAAAAGGAAGCGGGAGCGCTCAGACCGGGGAGCTGTTTTTT. This sequence encodes CASSLKGSGSAQTGELFF.

Within the sample, this clone is medium-sized. V gene TRBV28 combines with J gene TRBJ2-5; 8 bases map to TRBD1. CDR3 length: 15 amino acids. CDR1 and CDR2 (germline): MDHEN, SYDVKM. V was pared by 4 bases and J by 5 bases, with 9 bases of the junction left unmatched. The CDR3 sequence is CASSSPGGAGETQYF. The CDR3 nucleotides are TGTGCCAGCAGTTCGCCAGGGGGCGCGGGGGAGACCCAGTACTTC.

This clone was detected only a few times. The V gene is TRBV6-2 or TRBV6-3, the J gene TRBJ2-2; no definite D call. The length of the CDR3 is 16 residues. Per germline, CDR1 MNHEY and CDR2 SVGEGT. V lost 1 base, J lost 4 bases, and 13 bases lay in between. CDR3 DNA sequence: TGTGCCAGCAGTTACTTTTCAGAGCTGTCCACCGGGGAGCTGTTTTTT. Residues: CASSYFSELSTGELFF.